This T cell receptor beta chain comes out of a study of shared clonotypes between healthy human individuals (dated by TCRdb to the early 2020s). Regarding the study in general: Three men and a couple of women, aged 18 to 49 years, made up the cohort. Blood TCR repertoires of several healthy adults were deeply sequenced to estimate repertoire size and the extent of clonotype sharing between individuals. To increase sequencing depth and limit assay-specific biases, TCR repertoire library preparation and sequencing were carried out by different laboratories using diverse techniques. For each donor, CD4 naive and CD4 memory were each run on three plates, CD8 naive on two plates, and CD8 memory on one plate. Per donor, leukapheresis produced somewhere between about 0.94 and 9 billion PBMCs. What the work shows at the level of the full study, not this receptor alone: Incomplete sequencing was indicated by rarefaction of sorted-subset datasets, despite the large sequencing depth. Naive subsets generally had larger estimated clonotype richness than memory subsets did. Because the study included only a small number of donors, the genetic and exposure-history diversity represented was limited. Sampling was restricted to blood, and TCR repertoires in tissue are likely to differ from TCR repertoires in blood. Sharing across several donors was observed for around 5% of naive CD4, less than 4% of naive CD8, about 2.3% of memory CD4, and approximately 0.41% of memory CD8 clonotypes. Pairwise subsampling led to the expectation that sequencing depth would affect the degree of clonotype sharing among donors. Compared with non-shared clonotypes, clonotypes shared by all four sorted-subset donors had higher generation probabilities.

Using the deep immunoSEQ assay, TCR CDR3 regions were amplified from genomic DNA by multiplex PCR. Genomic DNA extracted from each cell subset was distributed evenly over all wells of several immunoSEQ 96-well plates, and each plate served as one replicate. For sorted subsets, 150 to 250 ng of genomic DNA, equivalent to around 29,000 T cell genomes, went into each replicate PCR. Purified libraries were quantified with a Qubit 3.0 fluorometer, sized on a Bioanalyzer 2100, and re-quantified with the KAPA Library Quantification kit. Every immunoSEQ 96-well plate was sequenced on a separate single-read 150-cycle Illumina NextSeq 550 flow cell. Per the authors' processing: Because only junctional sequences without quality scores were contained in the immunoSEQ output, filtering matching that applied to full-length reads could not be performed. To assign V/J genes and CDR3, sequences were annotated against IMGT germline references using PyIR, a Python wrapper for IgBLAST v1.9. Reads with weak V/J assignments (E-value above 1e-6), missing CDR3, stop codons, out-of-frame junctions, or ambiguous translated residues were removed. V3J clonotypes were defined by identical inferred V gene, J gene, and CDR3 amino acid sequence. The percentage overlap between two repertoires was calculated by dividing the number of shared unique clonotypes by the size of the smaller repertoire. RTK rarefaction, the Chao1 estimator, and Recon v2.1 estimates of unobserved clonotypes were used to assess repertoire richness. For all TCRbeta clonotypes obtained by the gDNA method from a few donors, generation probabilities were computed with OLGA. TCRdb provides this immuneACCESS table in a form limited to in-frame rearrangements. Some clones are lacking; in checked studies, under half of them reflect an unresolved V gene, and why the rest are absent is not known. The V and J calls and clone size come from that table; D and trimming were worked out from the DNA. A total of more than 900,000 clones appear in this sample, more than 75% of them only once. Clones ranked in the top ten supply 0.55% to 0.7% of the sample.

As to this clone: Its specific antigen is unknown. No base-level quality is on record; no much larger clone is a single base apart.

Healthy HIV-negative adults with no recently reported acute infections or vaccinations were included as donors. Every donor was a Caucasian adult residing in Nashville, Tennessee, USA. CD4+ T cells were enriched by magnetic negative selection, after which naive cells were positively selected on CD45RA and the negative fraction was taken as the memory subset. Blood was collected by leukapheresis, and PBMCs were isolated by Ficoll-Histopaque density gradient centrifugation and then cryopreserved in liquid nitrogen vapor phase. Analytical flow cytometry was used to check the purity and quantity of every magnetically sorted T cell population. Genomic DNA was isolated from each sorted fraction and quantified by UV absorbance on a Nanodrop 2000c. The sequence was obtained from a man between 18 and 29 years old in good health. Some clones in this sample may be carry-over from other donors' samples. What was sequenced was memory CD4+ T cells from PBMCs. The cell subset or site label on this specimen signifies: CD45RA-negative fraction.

The DNA sequence reads TGTGCCAGCAGCATGGGGGTTCCCAAAAACATTCAGTACTTC. Translated, this is CASSMGVPKNIQYF. The rearrangement joined TRBV7-2 to TRBJ2-4, with the D call tentatively TRBD1 or TRBD2, each fitting 5 bases. The CDR3 covers 14 residues, taking in both the cysteine and the phenylalanine. Only the CDR3 DNA is retained, 42 bases long and in frame from the first base. Via the germline V gene, CDR1 is SGHTA and CDR2 FQGNSA. V sheds 5 bases and J sheds 2 bases, leaving 10 bases between their ends.